This entry lists 22 T cell receptor beta chains sequenced from one sample in a study of tumor-infiltrating lymphocytes in primary liver carcinoma. Co-extraction of both nucleic acids (RNA and DNA) used roughly 20-33 mg of unsorted bulk tissue. A constant-region primer served to make TCR beta cDNA from around 540 ng total RNA. Investigators got TCR beta libraries out of three nested multiplex PCR rounds, done with slightly modified ARM-PCR. Forward primers for TRBV1-TRBV30 and a C-beta reverse primer served the first two PCR rounds, at roughly 10 cycles each. TCRdb fed the multiplex PCR reads into MiXCR, producing one record per CDR3 protein. This table has about 44,000 distinct CDR3 sequences, roughly 80% appearing once. The source material was tumor-adjacent normal liver tissue. The receptors originated from a woman between 25 and 40 years old with primary liver carcinoma and hepatitis B virus infection.

About this clonotype: A read error may account for a junction end that differs from germline. The rearrangement joins TRBV4-2 to TRBJ1-5; D gene unclear. This CDR3 is built from 15 residues. Germline lookup yields CDR1 LGHNA and CDR2 YNFKEQ. CDR3 residues: CASSLDMTLDQPQHF. For the CDR3, the DNA is TGTGCCAGCAGCCTAGATATGACATTGGATCAACCCCAGCATTTT.

To note about this clonotype: The junction shows a germline mismatch at one end, possibly a read error. The chain has TRBV6-2 or TRBV6-3 and TRBJ2-7, with 10 bases that match TRBD2. Germline CDR1 is MNHEY and CDR2 is SVGEGT. There are 16 residues in the CDR3. CDR3 protein: CASSYESGRAKNDQYF. The CDR3 DNA follows: TGTGCCAGCAGCTATGAAAGCGGGAGGGCAAAAAACGACCAGTACTTC.

This clonotype appeared once. V is TRBV20-1 and J is TRBJ2-2; the D gene is possibly TRBD2 (5 bases). The V end lost 1 base, the J end lost 5 bases, and 11 bases lay between the germline ends. The germline V gene has CDR1 DFQATT and CDR2 SNEGSKA (reference sequence). This CDR3 spans 14 amino acids. Here the CDR3 DNA reads TGCAGTGCTAGAGGAGGAGGACGGACCGGGGAGCTGTTTTTT. Amino acids: CSARGGGRTGELFF.

The table lists this clonotype with many counts. This rearrangement joins TRBV12-3 or TRBV12-4 to TRBJ1-5; D is possibly TRBD1 (5 bases). V shed 3 bases and J shed 5 bases, with 8 bases lying between them. The CDR3 is made up of 13 amino acids. The CDR3 DNA reads TGTGCCAGCAGTTTCGGGGGAGATCAGCCCCAGCATTTT. Its protein product is CASSFGGDQPQHF.

The count of this clonotype is one. Compared with germline, one end of the junction differs, possibly owing to a read error. V is TRBV29-1 and J is TRBJ2-5, with D unresolved. The CDR3 covers 16 residues. CDR1 is SQVTM and CDR2 is ANQGSEA in the germline V gene. In DNA, the CDR3 is TGCAGCGTTGAGGAGATCGCTAAGTGGCGCGAAGAGACCCTGTACTTC. Its protein is CSVEEIAKWREETLYF.

To note about this clonotype: The conserved closing phenylalanine or tryptophan is absent in this CDR3, likely reflecting a read error. V usage is TRBV11-2 and J usage is TRBJ2-3; D is ambiguous. Germline CDR1 is SGHAT and CDR2 is FQNNGV. The CDR3 is 14 amino acids. The CDR3 here is CASNLPVSTDTQYL. The CDR3 region has the DNA TGTGCCAGCAACTTACCTGTGAGCACAGATACGCAGTATTTG.

The chain recombines TRBV30 with TRBJ1-1; D may be TRBD1 (5 bases). The CDR3 is 14 amino acids. V was pared by 5 bases and J by 3 bases, with 16 bases between. Germline-derived CDR1 and CDR2 are GTSNPN and SVGIG (reference sequence). The CDR3 DNA is TGTGCCTGGGCGAACGGCGGGGGTTACACTGAAGCTTTCTTT. Translation: CAWANGGGYTEAFF.

In the case of this clonotype: Because it lacks the conserved phenylalanine or tryptophan at the end, this CDR3 is likely a read error. V usage is TRBV6-2 or TRBV6-3 and J usage is TRBJ2-7; no definite D call. The CDR3 extends over 12 amino acids. V lost 0 bases to trimming and J lost 4 bases, with 4 bases between them. Germline assignment: CDR1 MNHEY and CDR2 SVGEGT. The CDR3 spells CASSYSTYEQYL. CDR3 in DNA: TGTGCCAGCAGTTACTCAACATACGAGCAGTACCTC.

As for this clonotype: A single base separates this from a much larger clone, so it may be a read error. The chain is built from TRBV11-2 and TRBJ2-7, with D hard to call. The length of the CDR3 is 13 residues. V lost 5 bases, J lost 6 bases, and 14 bases lay in between. The germline V gene encodes CDR1 SGHAT and CDR2 FQNNGV. CDR3 coding DNA: TGTGCCAGCAGCCCCTTGAATACGGGCGAGCAGTACTTC. Residues: CASSPLNTGEQYF.

V gene TRBV6-5 combines with J gene TRBJ2-7; D may correspond to TRBD1 or TRBD2 (5 bases each). V lost 6 bases to trimming and J lost 4 bases, with 19 bases between them. The germline gives CDR1 MNHEY, CDR2 SVGAGI. This CDR3 comprises 15 residues. In DNA form, the CDR3 reads TGTGCCAGCAGCCGGGACCTGACGGGCGGTTACGAGCAGTACTTC. Its protein product is CASSRDLTGGYEQYF.

Remarks on this clonotype: The CDR3 carries no conserved terminal phenylalanine or tryptophan, so it likely arises from a read error. The chain employs TRBV6-5 and TRBJ2-4; D ambiguous. Germline V gene lookup returns CDR1 MNHEY and CDR2 SVGAGI. Trimming removed 1 base from V and 8 bases from J, with 15 bases in between. CDR3 length: 15 amino acids. CDR3 protein: CASSYYHPPGYIQYV. CDR3 bases: TGTGCCAGCAGTTACTACCACCCCCCTGGGTACATTCAGTACGTC.

A remark on this clonotype: At one boundary the junction diverges from the germline segment, which might be a read error. This chain uses TRBV5-1 with TRBJ2-1; TRBD2 might be the D (5 bases). CDR1 is SGHRS, CDR2 YFSETQ, per germline. The CDR3 is 13 amino acids. Here the CDR3 reads CTSSVDFHNEQFF. The CDR3 region has the DNA TGCACCAGCAGCGTGGACTTTCATAATGAGCAGTTCTTC.

This clonotype occurred many times. The V and J genes are TRBV6-6 and TRBJ2-7; D may be TRBD2 (6 bases). The V gene lost 5 bases and the J gene lost 3 bases, with 11 bases spanning the gap. This CDR3 has 13 amino acids. Germline assignment: CDR1 MNHNY and CDR2 SVGAGI (reference sequence). CDR3 amino acids: CASSNGGNYEQYF. The CDR3, as DNA: TGTGCCAGCAGTAACGGGGGAAACTACGAGCAGTACTTC.

The chain combines TRBV13 with TRBJ2-1; either TRBD1 or TRBD2 may fit D (5 bases each). The CDR3 length is 14 residues. Germline V gene lookup returns CDR1 PRHDT and CDR2 FYEKMQ (reference sequence). Trimming took off 4 bases at V and 9 bases at J, with 16 bases between the two ends. Written as DNA, the CDR3 is TGTGCCAGCAGCTCGGAGCTAGGGGCGGGTGAGCAGTTCTTC. It is translated as CASSSELGAGEQFF.

This clonotype was seen at least ten times. The rearrangement uses TRBV4-3 and TRBJ1-2, with D unclear. The CDR3 spans 13 residues. Germline lookup yields CDR1 LGHNA and CDR2 YSLEER. Trimming left V 0 bases short and J 3 bases short, with 5 bases between. The CDR3 reads CASSQEPDYGYTF. CDR3 DNA sequence: TGCGCCAGCAGCCAAGAACCGGACTATGGCTACACCTTC.

As for this clonotype: Relative to the germline gene, one junction end is altered; a read error may explain this. The chain has TRBV29-1 and TRBJ2-1; weak D call: TRBD1 (6 bases). This CDR3 is built from 14 residues. Germline CDR1 reads SQVTM; CDR2 reads ANQGSEA. The CDR3 DNA reads TGCAGCGTTCGTAGGACAGTGGGTATAGGTGAGCAGCTCTTC. Encoded protein: CSVRRTVGIGEQLF.

This clonotype was observed a single time. The junction departs from germline at one end; a sequencing error may be responsible. The chain joins TRBV12-3 or TRBV12-4 to TRBJ1-6, with D possibly TRBD1 on 6 matching bases. This CDR3 spans 16 amino acids. The CDR3 reads CASSFARGHYSSPLHF. The CDR3 region has the DNA TGTGCCAGCAGCTTTGCAAGGGGACACTATAGTTCACCCCTCCACTTT.

Worth noting for this clonotype: Being one base from a much bigger clone, this may be a read error. This chain joins TRBV28 and TRBJ1-5; the D gene is possibly TRBD1 (6 bases). The V end lost 11 bases, the J end lost 5 bases, and 19 bases lay between the germline ends. CDR3 length: 14 amino acids. The germline CDR1 and CDR2 sequences are MDHEN and SYDVKM. The CDR3, as DNA: TGTGCCTGCACCCCGGGGCAGGGGCATCAGCCCCAGCATTTT. Protein sequence: CACTPGQGHQPQHF.

This clonotype has a handful of counts. The rearrangement joins TRBV7-3 to TRBJ2-1; the D gene is possibly TRBD2 (7 bases). Germline values: CDR1 SGHTA, CDR2 FQGTGA. V lost 3 bases to trimming and J lost 4 bases, with 13 bases between them. The CDR3 covers 15 residues. The CDR3 DNA reads as TGTGCCAGCAGCTTTTCGGAGGGGGGGTACAATGAGCAGTTCTTC. Its protein product is CASSFSEGGYNEQFF.

In regard to this clonotype: A read error may account for a junction end that differs from germline. This chain joins TRBV6-1 and TRBJ1-4, with D possibly being TRBD1 (5 bases). CDR3 length equals 15 residues. Per the germline V gene, CDR1 is MNHNS and CDR2 is SASEGT. The CDR3 loop is CASSEAGSGSGKLFF. CDR3 sequence (DNA): TGCGCCAGCAGTGAAGCAGGGTCAGGGTCTGGAAAACTGTTTTTT.

Note on this clonotype: At one end, the junction sequence differs from germline, possibly due to a read error. The chain is built from TRBV5-6 and TRBJ2-2; a weak D match, TRBD2 (5 bases). Germline CDR1 and CDR2: SGHDT and YYEEEE. This CDR3 spans 15 amino acids. The CDR3 loop is CVSSLAPRVTGELLF. The CDR3 region has the DNA TGTGTCAGTAGCTTGGCACCCAGAGTTACCGGGGAGCTGTTGTTT.

In regard to this clonotype: Germline and junction disagree at one end, which may indicate a read error. This chain joins TRBV6-2 or TRBV6-3 and TRBJ1-5, with D perhaps TRBD1 (6 bases). The CDR3 sequence is 13 residues long. Germline V lookup: CDR1 MNHEY, CDR2 SVGEGT. The CDR3 reads CANSYWDNQHQHF. CDR3 nucleotide sequence: TGTGCCAACAGTTACTGGGACAATCAGCACCAGCATTTT.